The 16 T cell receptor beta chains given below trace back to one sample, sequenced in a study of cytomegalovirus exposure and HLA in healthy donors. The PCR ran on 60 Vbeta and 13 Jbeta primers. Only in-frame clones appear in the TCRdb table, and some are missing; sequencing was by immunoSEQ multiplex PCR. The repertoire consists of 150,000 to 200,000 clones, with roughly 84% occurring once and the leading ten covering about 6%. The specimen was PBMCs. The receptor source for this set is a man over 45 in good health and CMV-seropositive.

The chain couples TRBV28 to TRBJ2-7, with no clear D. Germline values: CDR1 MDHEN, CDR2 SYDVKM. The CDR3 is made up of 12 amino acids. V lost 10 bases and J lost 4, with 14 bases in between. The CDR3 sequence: CATQTGRYEQYF. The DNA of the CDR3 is TGTGCCACCCAGACGGGTAGGTACGAGCAGTACTTC.

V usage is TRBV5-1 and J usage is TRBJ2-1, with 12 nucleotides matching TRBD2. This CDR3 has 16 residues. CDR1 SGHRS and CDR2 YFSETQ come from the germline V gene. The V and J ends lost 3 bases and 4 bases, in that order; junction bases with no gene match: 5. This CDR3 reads CASSSGLAGRYNEQFF. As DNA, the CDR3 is TGCGCCAGCAGCTCAGGACTAGCGGGGAGATACAATGAGCAGTTCTTC.

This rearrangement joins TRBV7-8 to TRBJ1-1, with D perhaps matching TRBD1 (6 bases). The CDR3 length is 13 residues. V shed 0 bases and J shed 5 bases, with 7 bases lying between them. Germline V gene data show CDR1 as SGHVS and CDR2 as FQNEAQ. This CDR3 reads CASSLAQGTEAFF. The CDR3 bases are TGTGCCAGCAGCTTAGCGCAGGGGACTGAAGCTTTCTTT.

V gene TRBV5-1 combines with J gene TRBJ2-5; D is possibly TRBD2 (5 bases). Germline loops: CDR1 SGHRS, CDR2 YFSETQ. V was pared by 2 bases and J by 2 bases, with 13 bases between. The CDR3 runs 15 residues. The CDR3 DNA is TGCGCCAGCAGCTTCCGACCAGGAGGTCAAGAGACCCAGTACTTC. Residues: CASSFRPGGQETQYF.

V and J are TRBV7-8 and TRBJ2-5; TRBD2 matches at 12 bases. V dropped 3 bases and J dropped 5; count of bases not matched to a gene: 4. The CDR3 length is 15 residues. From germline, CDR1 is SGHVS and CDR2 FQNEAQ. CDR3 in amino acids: CASSFRGLAGETQYF. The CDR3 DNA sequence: TGTGCCAGCAGCTTTAGGGGACTAGCGGGCGAGACCCAGTACTTC.

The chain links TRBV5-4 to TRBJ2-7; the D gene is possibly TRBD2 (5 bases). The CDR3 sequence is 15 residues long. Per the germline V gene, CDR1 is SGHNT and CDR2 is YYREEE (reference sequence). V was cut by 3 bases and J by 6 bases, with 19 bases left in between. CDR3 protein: CASSSGRGKSLEQYF. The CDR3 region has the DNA TGTGCCAGCAGCTCTGGTAGAGGGAAGTCGCTCGAGCAGTACTTC.

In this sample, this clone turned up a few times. The CDR3 DNA reads TGTGCCAGCAGCTTGAGAGCGAGCGGATCGAACACCGGGGAGCTGTTTTTT. It translates to CASSLRASGSNTGELFF. V is TRBV5-6 and J is TRBJ2-2; TRBD2 might be the D (5 bases). The V end lost 1 base, the J end lost 0 bases, and 13 bases lay between the germline ends. Germline lookup yields CDR1 SGHDT and CDR2 YYEEEE. CDR3 length equals 17 residues. Based on the CDR3 plus reference TRBV5-6 and TRBJ2-2, the full variable domain is DAGVTQSPTHLIKTRGQQVTLRCSPKSGHDTVSWYQQALGQGPQFIFQYYEEEERQRGNFPDRFSGHQFPNYSSELNVNALLLGDSALYLCASSLRASGSNTGELFFGEGSRLTVL.

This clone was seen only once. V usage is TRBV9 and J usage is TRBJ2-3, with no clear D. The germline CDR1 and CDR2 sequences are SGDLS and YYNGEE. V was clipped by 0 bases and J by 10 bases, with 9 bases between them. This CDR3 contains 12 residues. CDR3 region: CASSVESMPQYF. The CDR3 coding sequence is TGTGCCAGCAGCGTAGAAAGCATGCCGCAGTATTTT.

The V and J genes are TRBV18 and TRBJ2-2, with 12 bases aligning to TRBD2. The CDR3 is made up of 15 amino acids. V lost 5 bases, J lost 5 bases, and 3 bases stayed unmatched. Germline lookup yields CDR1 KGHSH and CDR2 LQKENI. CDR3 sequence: CASSSGLAGTGELFF. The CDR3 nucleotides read TGTGCCAGCTCATCGGGACTAGCGGGTACCGGGGAGCTGTTTTTT.

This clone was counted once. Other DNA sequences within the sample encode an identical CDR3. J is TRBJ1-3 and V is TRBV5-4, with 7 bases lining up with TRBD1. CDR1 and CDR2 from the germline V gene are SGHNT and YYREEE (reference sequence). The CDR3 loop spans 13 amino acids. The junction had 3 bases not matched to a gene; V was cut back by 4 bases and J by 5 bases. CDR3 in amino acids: CASSVGQRNTIYF. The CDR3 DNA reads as TGTGCCAGCAGCGTGGGACAGCGAAACACCATATATTTT.

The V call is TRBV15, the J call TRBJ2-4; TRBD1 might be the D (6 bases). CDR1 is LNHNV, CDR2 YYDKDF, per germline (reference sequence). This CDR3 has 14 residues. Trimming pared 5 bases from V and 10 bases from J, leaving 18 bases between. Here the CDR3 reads CATSLQGLPHIQYF. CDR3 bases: TGTGCCACCAGCCTACAGGGATTACCCCATATTCAGTACTTC.

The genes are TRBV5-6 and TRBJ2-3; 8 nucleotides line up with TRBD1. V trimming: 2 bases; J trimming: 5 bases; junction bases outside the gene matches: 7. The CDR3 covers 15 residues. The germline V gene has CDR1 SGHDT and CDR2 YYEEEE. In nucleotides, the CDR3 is TGTGCCAGCAGCTTCTTGGCAGGGGGCTTAGATACGCAGTATTTT. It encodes CASSFLAGGLDTQYF.

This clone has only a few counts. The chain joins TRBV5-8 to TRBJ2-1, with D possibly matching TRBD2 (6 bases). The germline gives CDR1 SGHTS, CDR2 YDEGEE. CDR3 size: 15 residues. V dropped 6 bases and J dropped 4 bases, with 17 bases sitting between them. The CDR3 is CASILHGTLYNEQFF. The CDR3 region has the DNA TGTGCCAGCATCCTTCACGGGACTCTATACAATGAGCAGTTCTTC.

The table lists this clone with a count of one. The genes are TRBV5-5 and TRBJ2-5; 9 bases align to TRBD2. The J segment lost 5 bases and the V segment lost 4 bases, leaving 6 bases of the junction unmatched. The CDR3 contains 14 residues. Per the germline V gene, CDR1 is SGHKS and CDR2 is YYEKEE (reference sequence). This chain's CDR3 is CASSQAGGRETQYF. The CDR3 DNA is TGTGCCAGCAGCCAAGCGGGGGGCCGGGAGACCCAGTACTTC.

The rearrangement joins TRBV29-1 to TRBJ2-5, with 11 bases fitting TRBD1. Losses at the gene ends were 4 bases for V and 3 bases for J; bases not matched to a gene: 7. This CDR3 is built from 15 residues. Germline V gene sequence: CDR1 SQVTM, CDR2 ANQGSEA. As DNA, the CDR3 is TGCAGCGTTGTACCCTGGACAGGGGGCGAAGAGACCCAGTACTTC. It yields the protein CSVVPWTGGEETQYF. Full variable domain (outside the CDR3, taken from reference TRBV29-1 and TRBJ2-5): SAVISQKPSRDICQRGTSLTIQCQVDSQVTMMFWYRQQPGQSLTLIATANQGSEATYESGFVIDKFPISRPNLTFSTLTVSNMSPEDSSIYLCSVVPWTGGEETQYFGPGTRLLVL.

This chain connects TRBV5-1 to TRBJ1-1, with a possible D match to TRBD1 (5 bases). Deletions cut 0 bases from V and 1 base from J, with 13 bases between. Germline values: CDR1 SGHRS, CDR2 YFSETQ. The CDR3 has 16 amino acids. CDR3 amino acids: CASSLVLGGANTEAFF. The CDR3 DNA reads TGCGCCAGCAGCTTGGTTTTGGGAGGGGCGAACACTGAAGCTTTCTTT.